The 32 T cell receptor beta chains in this list originate from one sample, sequenced in a study of blood T cell repertoires in COVID-19. Using immunoSEQ multiplex PCR, the repertoire was profiled, and TCRdb retains in-frame clones only, with some absent. The sample lists about 130,000 clones, approximately 83% occurring once. Sequenced material: peripheral blood. The receptors shown here come from a woman between 45 and 60 years old with acute or convalescent COVID-19.

The V call is TRBV5-1, the J call TRBJ1-6; tentatively, D is TRBD1 (6 bases). Trimming removed 3 bases from V and 10 bases from J, with 14 bases in between. This CDR3 comprises 14 residues. The germline V gene encodes CDR1 SGHRS and CDR2 YFSETQ. CDR3 loop: CASSSGGQGSPLHF. CDR3 DNA sequence: TGCGCCAGCAGCTCAGGAGGCCAGGGGTCACCCCTCCACTTT.

The chain combines TRBV30 with TRBJ1-1, with D maybe TRBD1 (6 bases). Trimming pared 0 bases from V and 6 bases from J, leaving 14 bases between. CDR3 length: 14 amino acids. Per the germline V gene, CDR1 is GTSNPN and CDR2 is SVGIG (reference sequence). The CDR3 protein is CAWSVGQGFSEAFF. DNA of the CDR3: TGTGCCTGGAGTGTGGGGCAGGGGTTCTCTGAAGCTTTCTTT.

This clone was counted a single time. The chain joins TRBV30 to TRBJ2-1, with TRBD1 matching over 7 bases. V shed 1 base, J shed 0 bases, and the junction held 9 bases outside the gene matches. The CDR3 sequence is 17 residues long. Germline V gives CDR1 GTSNPN, CDR2 SVGIG (reference sequence). CDR3: CAWSGTSDRDSYNEQFF. The CDR3 bases are TGTGCCTGGAGTGGAACTTCCGACAGGGACTCCTACAATGAGCAGTTCTTC.

The V gene is TRBV19, the J gene TRBJ2-7; no reliable D call. Germline lookup yields CDR1 LNHDA and CDR2 SQIVND (reference sequence). This CDR3 region has 13 residues. V was pared by 3 bases and J by 0 bases, with 6 bases between. The CDR3 is CASSITFSYEQYF. DNA of the CDR3: TGTGCCAGTAGTATTACTTTCTCCTACGAGCAGTACTTC.

The gene calls are TRBV7-2 and TRBJ2-3; 13 bases map to TRBD2. The CDR3 runs to 19 residues. CDR1 and CDR2 (germline): SGHTA, FQGNSA. J gave up 3 bases and V 4 bases, and 13 bases lay outside the gene matches. In DNA form, the CDR3 reads TGTGCCAGCAGCTCTACTACTAGCGGGGGGGCCTTTGGTACAGATACGCAGTATTTT. Its translation is CASSSTTSGGAFGTDTQYF.

The genes are TRBV19 and TRBJ1-5; D is undetermined. CDR3 length: 13 amino acids. V was trimmed by 1 base and J by 4 bases, leaving 5 bases between them. Germline V gene sequence: CDR1 LNHDA, CDR2 SQIVND (reference sequence). CDR3 bases: TGTGCCAGTAGTATAGTAGAGAATCAGCCCCAGCATTTT. It is translated as CASSIVENQPQHF.

Only a few counts were recorded for this clone. V is TRBV9 and J is TRBJ1-2; no clear D gene. V gave up 0 bases and J gave up 0 bases, with 9 bases separating them. CDR3 length equals 15 residues. In germline, CDR1 is SGDLS, CDR2 YYNGEE. The CDR3 loop reads CASSVGHPSNYGYTF. The CDR3 nucleotides read TGTGCCAGCAGCGTAGGACATCCTTCTAACTATGGCTACACCTTC.

This clone was seen just once. This chain connects TRBV3-1 (or the pseudogene TRBV3-2) to TRBJ1-2, with D tentatively TRBD1 (6 bases). Germline V lookup: CDR1 LGHDT, CDR2 YNNKEL (reference sequence). The CDR3 totals 17 residues. The ends were cut back, 0 bases at V and 2 bases at J, with 16 bases in the middle. CDR3 DNA sequence: TGTGCCAGCAGCCAAGAAGGCTTCGCAGGGGCCAACTATGGCTACACCTTC. Its protein product is CASSQEGFAGANYGYTF.

V gene TRBV2 combines with J gene TRBJ1-4, with a weak D call TRBD1 (5 bases). This CDR3 is 18 amino acids long. V was pared by 6 bases and J by 0 bases, with 20 bases between. Germline-derived CDR1 and CDR2 are SNHLY and FYNNEI. The CDR3 protein is CASRLGDSPRATNEKLFF. Here the CDR3 DNA reads TGTGCCAGCAGATTGGGTGACAGCCCCCGAGCAACTAATGAAAAACTGTTTTTT. Combining the CDR3 with reference TRBV2 and TRBJ1-4 gives the whole variable domain EPEVTQTPSHQVTQMGQEVILRCVPISNHLYFYWYRQILGQKVEFLVSFYNNEISEKSEIFDDQFSVERPDGSNFTLKIRSTKLEDSAMYFCASRLGDSPRATNEKLFFGSGTQLSVL.

This clone appeared a single time. This chain links TRBV5-4 with TRBJ2-5, with D tentatively TRBD1 (6 bases). The CDR3 is 14 amino acids. Per the germline V gene, CDR1 is SGHNT and CDR2 is YYREEE (reference sequence). V lost 3 bases, J lost 1 base, and 10 bases lay in between. CDR3 loop: CASSSGTSQETQYF. DNA for the CDR3: TGTGCCAGCAGCTCCGGGACATCCCAAGAGACCCAGTACTTC.

The J gene is TRBJ1-6, the V gene TRBV5-1, with D tentatively TRBD1 (5 bases). Trimming removed 0 bases at V and 6 bases at J, with 10 bases between. Germline loops: CDR1 SGHRS, CDR2 YFSETQ. The CDR3 extends over 15 amino acids. The CDR3 loop is CASSLAQGGNSPLHF. Written as DNA, the CDR3 is TGCGCCAGCAGCTTGGCGCAGGGCGGTAATTCACCCCTCCACTTT. Combining the CDR3 with reference TRBV5-1 and TRBJ1-6 gives the whole variable domain KAGVTQTPRYLIKTRGQQVTLSCSPISGHRSVSWYQQTPGQGLQFLFEYFSETQRNKGNFPGRFSGRQFSNSRSEMNVSTLELGDSALYLCASSLAQGGNSPLHFGNGTRLTVT.

This clone has only a few counts. The CDR3 loop reads CASSQVRGGTEAFF. CDR3 nucleotide sequence: TGTGCCAGCAGCCAAGTTAGGGGCGGCACTGAAGCTTTCTTT. The chain couples TRBV3-1 (or the pseudogene TRBV3-2) to TRBJ1-1; possibly TRBD1 for D (5 bases). The V end was cut by 1 base, the J end by 4 bases, with 10 bases between. The CDR3 spans 14 residues. Per the germline V gene, CDR1 is LGHDT and CDR2 is YNNKEL (reference sequence).

The V and J genes are TRBV7-7 and TRBJ1-6; 11 nucleotides match TRBD1. Trimming at V came to 1 base and at J to 1 base, leaving 6 bases not matched to a gene. Germline-derived CDR1 and CDR2 are SSHAT and FNYEAQ (reference sequence). This CDR3 is built from 19 residues. The CDR3 loop reads CASSLGTGGCGSYNSPLHF. CDR3 nucleotide sequence: TGTGCCAGCAGCTTAGGGACAGGGGGCTGTGGGTCCTATAATTCACCCCTCCACTTT.

The V call is TRBV4-1, the J call TRBJ1-1, with a tentative D call TRBD1 (6 bases). With 1 base removed from V and 4 bases from J, the gap between germline ends came to 22 bases. Germline V gene data show CDR1 as MGHRA and CDR2 as YSYEKL. The CDR3 is made up of 18 amino acids. CDR3 protein: CASSQVPPGQFDLTEAFF. The CDR3 DNA reads as TGCGCCAGCAGCCAAGTCCCTCCGGGACAATTCGATCTCACTGAAGCTTTCTTT.

The gene calls are TRBV10-3 and TRBJ1-4; 9 bases are a match to TRBD1. The CDR3 contains 14 residues. Germline V lookup: CDR1 ENHRY, CDR2 SYGVKD. Trimming cost V 4 bases and J 6 bases; bases outside gene matches: 3. The CDR3 coding sequence is TGTGCCATCAGTGCCGGACAGGGGTATGAAAAACTGTTTTTT. This codes for CAISAGQGYEKLFF.

The chain combines TRBV30 with TRBJ2-7; TRBD1 aligns across 7 bases. Germline V gives CDR1 GTSNPN, CDR2 SVGIG (reference sequence). The CDR3 has 12 amino acids. J gave up 6 bases and V 6 bases, and 8 bases lay outside the gene matches. The CDR3: CACTGVLGEQYF. The DNA of the CDR3 is TGTGCCTGTACAGGGGTTCTGGGCGAGCAGTACTTC.

CDR3 amino acids: CAWSVRGANYGYTF. The DNA of the CDR3 is TGTGCCTGGAGTGTACGTGGGGCAAACTATGGCTACACCTTC. This chain connects TRBV30 to TRBJ1-2; D is perhaps TRBD1 (5 bases). CDR1 GTSNPN and CDR2 SVGIG come from the germline V gene (reference sequence). This CDR3 has 14 amino acids. V lost 0 bases and J 2 bases, leaving 10 bases between the germline ends.

V usage is TRBV14 and J usage is TRBJ2-1, with 8 nucleotides matching TRBD1. The trim removed 0 bases at V and 2 bases at J, leaving 6 bases unmatched. The CDR3 covers 17 residues. Germline CDR1 and CDR2: SGHDN and FVKESK. The DNA for the CDR3 is TGTGCCAGCAGCCAAGATACGTGGACAGGGACCTACAATGAGCAGTTCTTC. The encoded protein is CASSQDTWTGTYNEQFF.

The chain couples TRBV2 to TRBJ2-1, with D unresolved. This CDR3 is 13 amino acids long. Germline V lookup: CDR1 SNHLY, CDR2 FYNNEI. Trimming removed 2 bases at V and 15 bases at J, with 17 bases between. Here the CDR3 DNA reads TGTGCCAGCAGTGAAATCTCCAGCGATGTACGGTTCTTC. Translation: CASSEISSDVRFF.

The CDR3 sequence: CARLDRGNTIYF. CDR3 bases: TGTGCCAGGTTGGACAGGGGAAACACCATATATTTT. The V and J genes are TRBV19 and TRBJ1-3; 7 bases fit TRBD1. V lost 9 bases to trimming and J lost 4 bases; unmatched junction nucleotides: 3. Per germline, CDR1 LNHDA and CDR2 SQIVND (reference sequence). The CDR3 contains 12 residues.

V usage is TRBV7-9 and J usage is TRBJ1-6; unclear D gene. V shed 10 bases and J shed 7 bases, with 17 bases lying between them. This CDR3 is 14 amino acids long. Germline values: CDR1 SEHNR, CDR2 FQNEAQ (reference sequence). The DNA of the CDR3 is TGTGCCATCGAGGAGGGCCCGGGGAATTCACCCCTCCACTTT. Encoded protein: CAIEEGPGNSPLHF.

V usage is TRBV7-9 and J usage is TRBJ1-4; possible D gene TRBD1, 6 bases. The CDR3 length is 14 residues. Trimming stripped 2 bases from V and 8 bases from J, with 12 bases between. The germline V gene has CDR1 SEHNR and CDR2 FQNEAQ (reference sequence). DNA for the CDR3: TGTGCCAGCAGCTTAATGGGGGCAGGGGAAAAACTGTTTTTT. Amino acid sequence: CASSLMGAGEKLFF.

The chain is built from TRBV19 and TRBJ2-3; a weak D match, TRBD2 (7 bases). Germline values: CDR1 LNHDA, CDR2 SQIVND (reference sequence). The CDR3 contains 16 residues. The germline V and J ends were trimmed by 6 bases and 5 bases, with 21 bases remaining between them. The chain's CDR3 is CASRKLRGGLGDTQYF. CDR3 nucleotide sequence: TGTGCCAGTAGAAAGCTGAGGGGGGGGCTAGGAGATACGCAGTATTTT.

This chain uses TRBV3-1 (or the pseudogene TRBV3-2) with TRBJ1-2; TRBD1 matches 7 bases. This CDR3 region has 15 residues. Trimming removed 4 bases from V and 2 bases from J; junction bases left unmatched: 7. Germline V CDR1 and CDR2: LGHDT, YNNKEL (reference sequence). The CDR3 DNA follows: TGTGCCAGCAGCCCCCCCTTGACAGGGAACTATGGCTACACCTTC. It is translated as CASSPPLTGNYGYTF.

The chain combines TRBV9 with TRBJ2-3, with D possibly TRBD1 on 6 matching bases. CDR3 length equals 14 residues. Germline lookup yields CDR1 SGDLS and CDR2 YYNGEE. The V and J ends lost 2 bases and 6 bases respectively, with 13 bases between them. The CDR3 DNA sequence: TGTGCCAGCAGCGTTTCAGGGGCCTCGGATACGCAGTATTTT. The encoded protein is CASSVSGASDTQYF.

In this sample, this clone turned up once. The chain employs TRBV29-1 and TRBJ2-5; 10 bases line up with TRBD2. The V and J ends lost 7 bases and 5 bases, in that order; junction bases with no gene match: 4. The CDR3 runs 12 residues. Germline V gene data show CDR1 as SQVTM and CDR2 as ANQGSEA. The CDR3 region has the DNA TGCAGCGGAAAGCGGGGGGGCGAGACCCAGTACTTC. This sequence encodes CSGKRGGETQYF. The complete variable domain, with remaining parts taken from reference TRBV29-1 and TRBJ2-5, reads SAVISQKPSRDICQRGTSLTIQCQVDSQVTMMFWYRQQPGQSLTLIATANQGSEATYESGFVIDKFPISRPNLTFSTLTVSNMSPEDSSIYLCSGKRGGETQYFGPGTRLLVL.

The chain uses TRBV5-6 and TRBJ1-2; TRBD1 might be the D (6 bases). Germline CDR1 SGHDT, CDR2 YYEEEE. The CDR3 runs to 15 residues. Trimming stripped 0 bases from V and 5 bases from J, with 14 bases between. The CDR3 nucleotides read TGTGCCAGCAGCTTGGTTCACAGGGCCCGGTATGGCTACACCTTC. Protein sequence: CASSLVHRARYGYTF.

The rearrangement links TRBV12-3 or TRBV12-4 to TRBJ1-5; no reliable D call. The CDR3 has 13 amino acids. Trimming stripped 3 bases from V and 9 bases from J, with 12 bases between. The CDR3 is CASSFELLRPQHF. DNA of the CDR3: TGTGCCAGCAGTTTTGAGCTCCTGAGGCCCCAGCATTTT.

The genes are TRBV28 and TRBJ1-1; D might be TRBD1 (5 bases). Trimming took off 3 bases at V and 4 bases at J, with 9 bases between the two ends. Germline V lookup: CDR1 MDHEN, CDR2 SYDVKM. The CDR3 sequence is 13 residues long. The CDR3 bases are TGTGCCAGCAGTTTCGGGAGGGGCACTGAAGCTTTCTTT. Translated: CASSFGRGTEAFF.

J is TRBJ1-4 and V is TRBV7-2; TRBD1 might be the D (5 bases). V dropped 1 base and J dropped 7 bases, with 13 bases sitting between them. Germline loops: CDR1 SGHTA, CDR2 FQGNSA. The CDR3 has 15 amino acids. The CDR3 DNA sequence: TGTGCCAGCAGCTTAGTCGGGGGGACGAGTGAAAAACTGTTTTTT. Its protein product is CASSLVGGTSEKLFF.

The chain combines TRBV2 with TRBJ1-1, with 11 bases identical to TRBD1. The CDR3 extends over 17 amino acids. V lost 7 bases, J lost 4 bases, and 14 bases stayed unmatched. Germline V gene sequence: CDR1 SNHLY, CDR2 FYNNEI. CDR3 sequence: CASTPRGTGGFGTEAFF. In DNA, the CDR3 is TGTGCCAGCACCCCACGGGGGACAGGGGGATTCGGCACTGAAGCTTTCTTT.

With respect to this clone: Other DNA sequences within the sample encode an identical CDR3. The gene calls are TRBV7-8 and TRBJ1-1; D is perhaps TRBD1 (5 bases). CDR1 is SGHVS and CDR2 is FQNEAQ in the germline V gene. The CDR3 is 14 residues long. Trimming took off 4 bases at V and 1 base at J, with 10 bases between the two ends. CDR3 coding DNA: TGTGCCAGCAGCTCGGGACTCCAGAACACTGAAGCTTTCTTT. Translation gives CASSSGLQNTEAFF.